This is a list of T cell receptor beta chains from one sample in a study of CD8 T cells in ankylosing spondylitis. TCRdb processed the 5' RACE reads anew with MiXCR; each CDR3 protein has one entry. The table records about 64,000 distinct CDR3 sequences, 6.2% of them present only once. The material sequenced was synovial fluid, either unsorted or a sorted T cell fraction (not recorded which). Receptor source: a male donor with ankylosing spondylitis. CDR3s include the opening cysteine and the closing phenylalanine or tryptophan. D genes are given only for firm matches. Clone size is not always given. Where it is, it says once, few, many or a class for expanded clones.

J gene | V gene | D gene | clone size | CDR3 DNA | CDR3 protein
TRBJ1-2 | TRBV28 | TRBD1 | - | TGTGCCAGCAGTCTACCCGGGACAGAGGCTTTGGGCTACACCTTC | CASSLPGTEALGYTF
TRBJ2-7 | TRBV20-1 | TRBD2 | many | TGCAGTGCTTCTACAGCAGCCCCCCGGACAACTAGCGCTTCCTACGAGCAGTACTTC | CSASTAAPRTTSASYEQYF
TRBJ1-2 | TRBV30 | - | many | TGTGCCTGGGCGGGACAAGCCGGGGGCTACACCTTC | CAWAGQAGGYTF
TRBJ2-2 | TRBV7-2 | - | many | TGTGCCAGCACCCACACCGGGGAGCTGTTTTTT | CASTHTGELFF
TRBJ1-6 | TRBV11-3 | TRBD1 | many | TGTGCCAGCAGCTCCGGGACAGCCTATAATTCACCCCTCCACTTT | CASSSGTAYNSPLHF
TRBJ1-1 | TRBV5-1 | TRBD1 | few | TGCGCCAGCAGCTTTCAGGGGGCGTATCAGGGCACTGAAGCTTTCTTT | CASSFQGAYQGTEAFF
TRBJ1-3 | TRBV6-5 | - | many | TGTGCCAGCCAATCTGGAAACACCATATATTTT | CASQSGNTIYF
TRBJ2-1 | TRBV28 | - | many | TGTGCCAGTGACTCGAGAGGGCTTTCCTACAATGAGCAGTTCTTC | CASDSRGLSYNEQFF
TRBJ2-3 | TRBV11-1 | TRBD1 | many | TGTGCCAGCAGCTCAGGACAGGGTTACACAGATACGCAGTATTTT | CASSSGQGYTDTQYF
TRBJ2-1 | TRBV11-1 | TRBD2 | many | TGTGCCAGCAGCCCCGGGGAGGGCCCTCCCTACAATGAGCAGTTCTTC | CASSPGEGPPYNEQFF
TRBJ2-7 | TRBV29-1 | - | many | TGCAGCGTAGCAGGACTGAACTACGAGCAGTACTTC | CSVAGLNYEQYF
TRBJ2-1 | TRBV6-2/TRBV6-3 | - | few | TGTGCCAGCAGTTCTTGGAGCCCATCCTACAATGAGCAGTTCTTC | CASSSWSPSYNEQFF
TRBJ2-3 | TRBV7-2 | - | many | TGTGCCAGCAGCTTTATAGTTGCAGATACGCAGTATTTT | CASSFIVADTQYF
TRBJ2-2 | TRBV10-1 | TRBD1 | few | TGCGCCAGCAGTCCCGGGACAGGGGGCCCCGGGGAGCTGTTTTTT | CASSPGTGGPGELFF
TRBJ2-5 | TRBV5-5 | TRBD1 | many | TGTGCCAGCAGCTTAGGGGGCTCAGAGACCCAGTACTTC | CASSLGGSETQYF
TRBJ1-1 | TRBV20-1 | - | few | TGCAGTGCTAGTGAATCAGGGGTTGAAGCTTTCTTT | CSASESGVEAFF
TRBJ1-6 | TRBV28 | - | medium-sized | TGTGCCAGCACCTACAGGTTGGGAGTGCCACCCCTCCACTTT | CASTYRLGVPPLHF
TRBJ2-7 | TRBV28 | - | many | TGTGCCAGCAGTTTCCTTTGGGACGAGCAGTACTTC | CASSFLWDEQYF
TRBJ2-1 | TRBV28 | TRBD1 | many | TGTGCCAGCAGTTTAGGGACAGGGGCAACGGATGAGCAGTTCTTC | CASSLGTGATDEQFF
TRBJ2-7 | TRBV29-1 | - | many | TGCAGTCACCGGCTGCCTGGGGGCGAGCAGTACTTC | CSHRLPGGEQYF
TRBJ2-7 | TRBV12-3/TRBV12-4 | - | many | TGTGCCAGCAGCGCGTCCAGGGGTAAGATCTACGAGCAGTACTTC | CASSASRGKIYEQYF
TRBJ1-5 | TRBV5-5 | - | few | TGTGCCAGCAGCTTGTTAGACGGAAATCAGCCCCAGCATTTT | CASSLLDGNQPQHF
TRBJ2-7 | TRBV20-1 | - | many | TGCAGTGCTAATCCTAGTTCTAACTACGAGCAGTACTTC | CSANPSSNYEQYF
TRBJ2-2 | TRBV25-1 | TRBD1 | many | TGTGCCAGCAGTCGACAGGGTTTGGCCGGGGAGCTGTTTTTT | CASSRQGLAGELFF
TRBJ2-2 | TRBV11-2 | - | few | TGTGCCAGCAGCTCTTGGACGGTTGCCGGGAGTTATACCGGGGAGCTGTTTTTT | CASSSWTVAGSYTGELFF
TRBJ1-1 | TRBV6-5 | - | many | TGTGCCAGCAGTTACCCCCGGGGAACTGAAGCTTTCTTT | CASSYPRGTEAFF
TRBJ2-7 | TRBV10-3 | TRBD2 | few | TGTGCCATCAGTGAGACTAGCGCCTACGAGCAGTACTTC | CAISETSAYEQYF
TRBJ2-5 | TRBV5-6 | - | many | TGTGCCAGCAGCCACCCAGTGGGATCGTACCAAGAGACCCAGTACTTC | CASSHPVGSYQETQYF
TRBJ1-5 | TRBV28 | - | - | TGTGCCAGCAGTTTATGGACTAAGGATCAGCCCCAGCATTTT | CASSLWTKDQPQHF
TRBJ2-1 | TRBV4-2 | TRBD2 | many | TGTGCCAGCAGCCAAGAGGGACTAGGGTCCAATGAGCAGTTCTTC | CASSQEGLGSNEQFF
TRBJ2-3 | TRBV24-1 | - | many | TGTGCCACCAGTGCGGGACGCGACATGAATACGCAGTATTTT | CATSAGRDMNTQYF
TRBJ2-3 | TRBV20-1 | TRBD2 | many | TGCAGTGTCACGGCTAGCGGGAGGGCGGGCACAGATACGCAGTATTTT | CSVTASGRAGTDTQYF
TRBJ2-4 | TRBV30 | - | - | TGTGCCTGGAGTGTACTGGGGGGGCACATTCAGTACTTC | CAWSVLGGHIQYF
TRBJ2-1 | TRBV20-1 | TRBD2 | many | TGCAGTGCGATCGTTAGCGGGAGTGAGTACAATGAGCAGTTCTTC | CSAIVSGSEYNEQFF
TRBJ2-3 | TRBV20-1 | TRBD2 | many | TGCAGTGCTAGAGTACCTAGCGGAAACACAGATACGCAGTATTTT | CSARVPSGNTDTQYF
TRBJ1-1 | TRBV11-2 | - | medium-sized | TGTGCCAGCAGCTTAGAGTTGAACACTGAAGCTTTCTTT | CASSLELNTEAFF
TRBJ2-7 | TRBV7-3 | TRBD2 | - | TGTGCCAGCAGCTCAAGTCCTAGCGGGAGGGGTGAGCAGTACTTC | CASSSSPSGRGEQYF
TRBJ2-7 | TRBV5-1 | - | many | TGCGCCAGCAGCTTGGCCAACAGCGGGGAGCAGTACTTC | CASSLANSGEQYF
TRBJ2-5 | TRBV4-2 | TRBD2 | few | TGTGCCAGCAGCCACCCCAGAGGTCAGCGGGAGGAGACCCAGTACTTC | CASSHPRGQREETQYF
TRBJ2-7 | TRBV7-3 | - | few | TGTGCCAGCAGCTTACGGCGCTACGAGCAGTACTTC | CASSLRRYEQYF
TRBJ2-1 | TRBV7-6 | TRBD1 | medium-sized | TGTGCCAGCAGCTTAGGGACAGGATACAATGAGCAGTTCTTC | CASSLGTGYNEQFF
TRBJ2-7 | TRBV12-3/TRBV12-4 | TRBD2 | many | TGTGCCAGCAGTTTCGGGCTAGCGGGAGACTACGAGCAGTACTTC | CASSFGLAGDYEQYF
TRBJ2-7 | TRBV29-1 | - | many | TGCAGCGTTGAAAAACCTCCTACGGAGCAGTACTTC | CSVEKPPTEQYF
TRBJ2-3 | TRBV9 | TRBD2 | - | TGTGCCAGCAGCGCCTACCGGACTAGCGGGAGATCGGATACGCAGTATTTT | CASSAYRTSGRSDTQYF
TRBJ1-1 | TRBV5-1 | TRBD1 | many | TGCGCCAGCAGCCCGGGACAGGCTTACACTGAAGCTTTCTTT | CASSPGQAYTEAFF
TRBJ1-1 | TRBV5-6 | - | many | TGTGCCAGCAGCCGGGGCCCGGCGAACACTGAAGCTTTCTTT | CASSRGPANTEAFF
TRBJ2-3 | TRBV15 | - | many | TGTGCCACCAGCAGAGCGAATGCAGATACGCAGTATTTT | CATSRANADTQYF
TRBJ2-1 | TRBV12-3/TRBV12-4 | TRBD1 | - | TGTGCCAGCACCCGGGACAGCAATCCTAATGAGCAGTTCTTC | CASTRDSNPNEQFF
TRBJ2-2 | TRBV29-1 | - | many | TGCAGCGTTCGGGACACCGGGGAGCTGTTTTTT | CSVRDTGELFF
TRBJ2-5 | TRBV7-9 | - | many | TGTGCCAGCAGCTTAAGTCGGGGGAGCGGGACCCAGTACTTC | CASSLSRGSGTQYF
TRBJ2-7 | TRBV25-1 | TRBD1 | few | TGTGCCAGCAGTGGCAGTAGAGGCCCAGGGGGCTTATACGAGCAGTACTTC | CASSGSRGPGGLYEQYF
TRBJ2-1 | TRBV15 | - | many | TGTGCCACCAGCAGAGAGCTAGGGGACTCTGAGCAGTTCTTC | CATSRELGDSEQFF
TRBJ2-3 | TRBV7-3 | - | few | TGTGCCAGCAGCTTAGACCCCCCAGATACGCAGTATTTT | CASSLDPPDTQYF
TRBJ2-6 | TRBV5-1 | TRBD2 | - | TGCGCCAGCAGCTTGGTCGGACTAGCGGGAGCTGGGGCCAACGTCCTGACTTTC | CASSLVGLAGAGANVLTF
TRBJ1-2 | TRBV7-9 | TRBD1 | - | TGTGCCAGCAGCTCAACACGACAGGGCCTATATGGCTACACCTTC | CASSSTRQGLYGYTF
TRBJ2-2 | TRBV7-3 | - | - | TGTGCCAGCAGCTTAACACAGGGTCGGACCGGGGAGCTGTTTTTT | CASSLTQGRTGELFF
TRBJ2-1 | TRBV24-1 | - | - | TGTGCCACCAGTGAACCAGGGGGGTCCTACAATGAGCAGTTCTTC | CATSEPGGSYNEQFF